This entry lists 28 T cell receptor beta chains sequenced from one sample in a study of blood T cell repertoires in COVID-19. Produced via immunoSEQ multiplex PCR; TCRdb's table is partial and in-frame only. The table includes 110,000 to 150,000 clones, about 80% detected once. Sample: peripheral blood. The receptors derive from a human donor in a cohort sampled during active COVID-19.

The chain is built from TRBV2 and TRBJ1-4; 10 bases match TRBD1. From germline, CDR1 is SNHLY and CDR2 FYNNEI. Trimming cost V 6 bases and J 8 bases; bases outside gene matches: 6. The CDR3 sequence is 14 residues long. The DNA of the CDR3 is TGTGCCAGCAGCCGACAGGGGGCTGGAGAAAAACTGTTTTTT. Encoded protein: CASSRQGAGEKLFF.

The CDR3 loop is CASSWNGGAPYNEQFF. The CDR3 nucleotides are TGTGCCAGCAGTTGGAACGGGGGGGCCCCTTACAATGAGCAGTTCTTC. The chain recombines TRBV27 with TRBJ2-1; 8 bases agree with TRBD2. Per germline, CDR1 MNHEY and CDR2 SMNVEV (reference sequence). The CDR3 is made up of 16 amino acids. Trimming at V came to 4 bases and at J to 4 bases, leaving 9 bases not matched to a gene.

The chain couples TRBV5-4 to TRBJ1-4; D is uncertain. There are 14 residues in the CDR3. Germline CDR1 and CDR2: SGHNT and YYREEE (reference sequence). Trimming cost V 0 bases and J 3 bases, with 6 bases left between them. The CDR3 nucleotides are TGTGCCAGCAGCTTGGCAGGTGCTAATGAAAAACTGTTTTTT. This gives the protein CASSLAGANEKLFF.

The chain uses TRBV14 and TRBJ2-1; 9 positions match TRBD2. Germline V gene lookup returns CDR1 SGHDN and CDR2 FVKESK. The CDR3 covers 19 residues. Trimming cost V 0 bases and J 0 bases; bases outside gene matches: 9. CDR3 sequence reads: CASSQDGPGLASSYNEQFF. The CDR3 DNA is TGTGCCAGCAGCCAAGATGGGCCGGGACTAGCAAGCTCCTACAATGAGCAGTTCTTC.

This clone has a single count. The V gene is TRBV2, the J gene TRBJ2-3; TRBD2 agrees at 11 bases. Trimming at V came to 4 bases and at J to 3 bases, leaving 9 bases not matched to a gene. The CDR3 is 17 residues long. CDR1 and CDR2 from the germline V gene are SNHLY and FYNNEI. The CDR3 nucleotides are TGTGCCAGCAGTGGGCTACTAGCGGGGGTGAGAACAGATACGCAGTATTTT. Residues: CASSGLLAGVRTDTQYF.

This sequence joins TRBV3-1 (or the pseudogene TRBV3-2) and TRBJ1-6; D remains unclear. Germline values: CDR1 LGHDT, CDR2 YNNKEL (reference sequence). V was pared by 4 bases and J by 0 bases, with 7 bases between. The CDR3 consists of 15 residues. The CDR3 nucleotides are TGTGCCAGCAGCCCTGCGGGCTCCTATAATTCACCCCTCCACTTT. Protein product: CASSPAGSYNSPLHF.

This chain connects TRBV5-4 to TRBJ2-5, with a tentative D call TRBD1 (5 bases). The CDR3 totals 14 residues. Per germline, CDR1 SGHNT and CDR2 YYREEE (reference sequence). Trimming pared 6 bases from V and 4 bases from J, leaving 16 bases between. CDR3 loop: CASTYRGSSETQYF. CDR3 sequence (DNA): TGTGCCAGCACCTATAGGGGCAGTTCAGAGACCCAGTACTTC.

The chain is built from TRBV3-1 (or the pseudogene TRBV3-2) and TRBJ2-7; 10 bases map to TRBD1. The V gene's germline CDR1 is LGHDT and CDR2 YNNKEL (reference sequence). CDR3 length: 14 amino acids. The J segment lost 7 bases and the V segment lost 4 bases, leaving 7 bases of the junction unmatched. CDR3 nucleotides: TGTGCCAGCAGCCGAGGACAGGGGGTATGGGAGCAGTACTTC. It encodes CASSRGQGVWEQYF.

The chain has TRBV7-2 and TRBJ2-7; 9 bases are shared with TRBD1. Germline CDR1 is SGHTA and CDR2 is FQGNSA. With 3 bases clipped from V and 0 bases from J, the junction kept 6 bases outside the gene matches. This CDR3 comprises 16 residues. CDR3 nucleotide sequence: TGTGCCAGCAGCTTGAACAGGGGGCGCGGCTCCTACGAGCAGTACTTC. It encodes CASSLNRGRGSYEQYF.

CDR3 loop: CASSLRQGKLSTIYF. In nucleotides, the CDR3 is TGTGCCAGCAGCTTGCGGCAGGGAAAATTGAGCACCATATATTTT. The rearrangement links TRBV5-6 to TRBJ1-3; D perhaps matches TRBD1 (5 bases). Germline CDR1 reads SGHDT; CDR2 reads YYEEEE. The CDR3 covers 15 residues. V dropped 1 base and J dropped 9 bases, with 17 bases sitting between them. Together with reference TRBV5-6 and TRBJ1-3, the CDR3 gives the full variable domain: DAGVTQSPTHLIKTRGQQVTLRCSPKSGHDTVSWYQQALGQGPQFIFQYYEEEERQRGNFPDRFSGHQFPNYSSELNVNALLLGDSALYLCASSLRQGKLSTIYFGEGSWLTVV.

The CDR3 reads CASSYSRGVETQYF. The CDR3 DNA reads TGTGCCAGCAGTTACTCTCGGGGGGTAGAGACCCAGTACTTC. V and J are TRBV6-2 or TRBV6-3 and TRBJ2-5; 7 bases fit TRBD2. Germline CDR1 reads MNHEY; CDR2 reads SVGEGT. V was clipped by 0 bases and J by 4 bases; unmatched bases: 2. The CDR3 has 14 amino acids.

The CDR3 here is CSVAGRASYEQYF. The DNA for the CDR3 is TGCAGCGTTGCCGGCAGGGCCTCCTACGAGCAGTACTTC. V usage is TRBV29-1 and J usage is TRBJ2-7; D may be TRBD1 (5 bases). The V gene's germline CDR1 is SQVTM and CDR2 ANQGSEA. The length of the CDR3 is 13 residues. V was clipped by 4 bases and J by 0 bases, with 10 bases between them.

The genes are TRBV19 and TRBJ2-7; TRBD1 is a possible D gene (6 bases). Trimming left V 4 bases short and J 2 bases short, with 9 bases between. Germline V CDR1 and CDR2: LNHDA, SQIVND (reference sequence). This CDR3 spans 13 amino acids. The chain's CDR3 is CASSKAGAYEQYF. The CDR3 nucleotides read TGTGCCAGTAGTAAGGCAGGGGCCTACGAGCAGTACTTC.

In this sample, this clone turned up many times. The chain links TRBV5-5 to TRBJ1-6, with a weak D call TRBD1 (6 bases). The CDR3 is 15 amino acids. Deletions cut 0 bases from V and 7 bases from J, with 11 bases between. CDR1 is SGHKS, CDR2 YYEKEE, per germline (reference sequence). The CDR3 bases are TGTGCCAGCAGCTTGGGGGCGGACAGAAATTCACCCCTCCACTTT. Translation gives CASSLGADRNSPLHF. The whole variable domain, filled in from reference TRBV5-5 and TRBJ1-6, reads DAGVTQSPTHLIKTRGQQVTLRCSPISGHKSVSWYQQVLGQGPQFIFQYYEKEERGRGNFPDRFSARQFPNYSSELNVNALLLGDSALYLCASSLGADRNSPLHFGNGTRLTVT.

The rearrangement joins TRBV12-5 to TRBJ2-1; D gene uncertain. The CDR3 sequence is 12 residues long. V was cut by 3 bases and J by 6 bases, with 6 bases left in between. Germline values: CDR1 LGHNT, CDR2 FRNRAP. The CDR3 DNA sequence: TGTGCTAGTGGTTTCAGTTTCAATGAGCAGTTCTTC. Translation: CASGFSFNEQFF.

V is TRBV28 and J is TRBJ1-2, with D unresolved. This CDR3 contains 13 residues. V was clipped by 5 bases and J by 3 bases, with 10 bases between them. Germline CDR1 reads MDHEN; CDR2 reads SYDVKM. This CDR3 reads CASSPGFYYGYTF. DNA of the CDR3: TGTGCCAGCAGTCCGGGGTTCTACTATGGCTACACCTTC.

This clone appeared once. The chain has TRBV29-1 and TRBJ1-2; D unresolved. V was cut by 0 bases and J by 0 bases, with 8 bases left in between. The CDR3 has 14 residues. The V gene's germline CDR1 is SQVTM and CDR2 ANQGSEA. CDR3 in DNA: TGCAGCGTTGAAGACCCGTTAGCTAACTATGGCTACACCTTC. Protein sequence: CSVEDPLANYGYTF.

J is TRBJ2-3 and V is TRBV14; TRBD2 aligns across 8 bases. The V segment lost 1 base and the J segment 3 bases; nucleotides outside the gene matches: 6. Germline V gene data show CDR1 as SGHDN and CDR2 as FVKESK. The CDR3 is 16 amino acids. The CDR3 DNA is TGTGCCAGCAGCCAAGTAAGGCGGGGGGTGACAGATACGCAGTATTTT. Translation gives CASSQVRRGVTDTQYF.

The chain combines TRBV19 with TRBJ1-1, with D unclear. The ends were cut back, 7 bases at V and 4 bases at J, with 22 bases in the middle. The CDR3 runs 16 residues. Germline values: CDR1 LNHDA, CDR2 SQIVND (reference sequence). The CDR3 sequence is CASTDLEGLGSTEAFF. For the CDR3, the DNA is TGTGCCAGTACCGACCTTGAGGGCCTTGGATCCACTGAAGCTTTCTTT.

V usage is TRBV5-1 and J usage is TRBJ1-1; D may be TRBD1 (5 bases). The CDR3 totals 15 residues. Trimming cost V 4 bases and J 3 bases, with 16 bases left between them. Germline lookup yields CDR1 SGHRS and CDR2 YFSETQ. CDR3 nucleotides: TGCGCCAGCAGCCCTCGGGACTGGCCTGACACTGAAGCTTTCTTT. Encoded protein: CASSPRDWPDTEAFF.

The genes are TRBV5-1 and TRBJ1-6, with 8 bases that match TRBD1. The CDR3 runs to 15 residues. Per germline, CDR1 SGHRS and CDR2 YFSETQ. The J segment lost 6 bases and the V segment lost 5 bases, leaving 7 bases of the junction unmatched. Here the CDR3 DNA reads TGCGCCAGCAGGGCTCCTGGACAGGGTAATTCACCCCTCCACTTT. As protein: CASRAPGQGNSPLHF.

The chain couples TRBV2 to TRBJ2-5; 8 bases map to TRBD1. The V segment lost 6 bases and the J segment 5 bases; nucleotides outside the gene matches: 8. Germline CDR1 SNHLY, CDR2 FYNNEI. The CDR3 sequence is 14 residues long. In DNA form, the CDR3 reads TGTGCCAGCAGGGTACCAGGGGGCCGGGAGACCCAGTACTTC. It yields the protein CASRVPGGRETQYF. Combining the CDR3 with reference TRBV2 and TRBJ2-5 gives the whole variable domain EPEVTQTPSHQVTQMGQEVILRCVPISNHLYFYWYRQILGQKVEFLVSFYNNEISEKSEIFDDQFSVERPDGSNFTLKIRSTKLEDSAMYFCASRVPGGRETQYFGPGTRLLVL.

The CDR3 bases are TGCAGCGTGAGGACTGAAGTCAACTATGGCTACACCTTC. Protein sequence: CSVRTEVNYGYTF. The chain links TRBV29-1 to TRBJ1-2; no firm D call. The CDR3 has 13 amino acids. V shed 6 bases and J shed 2 bases, with 13 bases lying between them. From germline, CDR1 is SQVTM and CDR2 ANQGSEA.

The J gene is TRBJ1-1, the V gene TRBV5-4, with D unclear. V lost 4 bases and J lost 0, with 13 bases in between. This CDR3 comprises 15 residues. Germline CDR1 is SGHNT and CDR2 is YYREEE (reference sequence). The CDR3 nucleotides read TGTGCCAGCAGCCCGGCGGGCGCTATGAACACTGAAGCTTTCTTT. Amino acids: CASSPAGAMNTEAFF.

This chain links TRBV12-5 with TRBJ2-1; 8 bases align to TRBD1. CDR1 is LGHNT, CDR2 FRNRAP, per germline. CDR3 length: 13 amino acids. V dropped 5 bases and J dropped 7; count of bases not matched to a gene: 4. The CDR3 loop is CASGHGTGNEQFF. CDR3 DNA sequence: TGTGCTAGTGGTCACGGGACAGGTAATGAGCAGTTCTTC.

This chain joins TRBV28 and TRBJ2-1; weak D call: TRBD2 (6 bases). The germline V gene encodes CDR1 MDHEN and CDR2 SYDVKM. This CDR3 contains 13 residues. Trimming cost V 7 bases and J 9 bases, with 16 bases left between them. CDR3 region: CASTSRAGTEQFF. In DNA, the CDR3 is TGTGCCAGCACCTCAAGGGCGGGGACTGAGCAGTTCTTC.

This clone was picked up one time. The chain employs TRBV3-1 (or the pseudogene TRBV3-2) and TRBJ1-6, with D hard to call. CDR3 length: 13 amino acids. V lost 6 bases, J lost 7 bases, and 10 bases lay in between. The germline CDR1 and CDR2 sequences are LGHDT and YNNKEL (reference sequence). As DNA, the CDR3 is TGTGCCAGCAGGGCCCGAGGGAATTCACCCCTCCACTTT. It specifies CASRARGNSPLHF.

CDR3 sequence (DNA): TGTGCCAGCACCCTGTGGCAGGGGTGGCAGTTCTTC. Amino acids: CASTLWQGWQFF. The V and J genes are TRBV6-5 and TRBJ2-1; the D gene is possibly TRBD1 (6 bases). Germline CDR1 reads MNHEY; CDR2 reads SVGAGI. Between the trimmed V and J ends, which lost 7 bases and 12 bases, there was a span of 16 bases. The CDR3 has 12 amino acids.